A single sample is the source of the 28 T cell receptor beta chains below, sequenced in a study of T cell changes during pregnancy in multiple sclerosis. This table comes from immunoSEQ multiplex PCR, and its TCRdb copy is limited to in-frame clones, with some not included. The sample lists 79,000 or so clones, roughly 92% occurring once. Sequenced here: CD4+ T cells from peripheral blood mononuclear cells, sampled before pregnancy. The source of these receptors is a female donor with multiple sclerosis, enrolled in a pregnancy study.

A remark on this clone: One junction end does not reproduce the germline sequence, and a read error may be involved. The J gene is TRBJ2-1, the V gene TRBV6-1; D not resolved. Germline loops: CDR1 MNHNS, CDR2 SASEGT. CDR3 length: 15 residues. CDR3 nucleotide sequence: TGTGCCAGCAGCGCAACAGCTTCCCGGTTCAATGTGCAGTTCTTC. Encoded protein: CASSATASRFNVQFF.

The genes are TRBV10-3 and TRBJ1-2, with 8 positions matching TRBD1. In germline, CDR1 is ENHRY, CDR2 SYGVKD. This CDR3 spans 19 amino acids. V was clipped by 0 bases and J by 2 bases; unmatched bases: 14. The CDR3 nucleotides read TGTGCCATCAGTGAGTCCACCACCGGGACAGGCGCCGGAAACTATGGCTACACCTTC. As protein: CAISESTTGTGAGNYGYTF.

The gene calls are TRBV4-1 and TRBJ2-7, with D possibly being TRBD2 (6 bases). Germline V lookup: CDR1 MGHRA, CDR2 YSYEKL. The CDR3 consists of 15 residues. Trimming took 0 bases from V and 3 from J, leaving 12 bases between them. The CDR3 protein is CASSQDGGILYEQYF. In DNA, the CDR3 is TGCGCCAGCAGCCAAGATGGCGGGATTCTCTACGAGCAGTACTTC.

This chain joins TRBV9 and TRBJ1-5; D uncertain. There are 13 residues in the CDR3. The germline V and J ends were trimmed by 3 bases and 9 bases, with 13 bases remaining between them. Germline CDR1 is SGDLS and CDR2 is YYNGEE. CDR3 residues: CASSARGTGPQHF. The CDR3 DNA is TGTGCCAGCAGCGCACGGGGAACCGGGCCCCAGCATTTT. Looking up the rest from reference TRBV9 and TRBJ1-5 gives the full variable domain: DSGVTQTPKHLITATGQRVTLRCSPRSGDLSVYWYQQSLDQGLQFLIQYYNGEERAKGNILERFSAQQFPDLHSELNLSSLELGDSALYFCASSARGTGPQHFGDGTRLSIL.

The rearrangement links TRBV12-1 to TRBJ1-6; TRBD1 reflects the table's D call only, with no check against the DNA. TRBV12-1 is labeled a pseudogene. The CDR3 spans 17 residues. CDR3 in amino acids: CASSIKLDRGLVSPLHF. Written as DNA, the CDR3 is TGTGCCAGCAGCATTAAACTGGACAGGGGGCTTGTTTCACCCCTCCACTTT.

The chain combines TRBV2 with TRBJ2-6, with D maybe TRBD2 (5 bases). The V end lost 4 bases, the J end lost 0 bases, and 7 bases lay between the germline ends. The CDR3 covers 15 residues. Germline CDR1 and CDR2: SNHLY and FYNNEI. The CDR3 region is CASSAGISGANVLTF. In DNA, the CDR3 is TGTGCCAGCAGTGCGGGGATCTCTGGGGCCAACGTCCTGACTTTC.

The DNA for the CDR3 is TGCGCCAGCAGCTTGGCGGGGGAAGGCTATGGCTACACCTTC. It translates to CASSLAGEGYGYTF. The chain joins TRBV5-1 to TRBJ1-2; a weak D match, TRBD1 (5 bases). There are 14 residues in the CDR3. In germline, CDR1 is SGHRS, CDR2 YFSETQ. V gave up 0 bases and J gave up 4 bases, with 10 bases separating them.

The chain couples TRBV25-1 to TRBJ1-1; D is ambiguous. This CDR3 contains 12 residues. The V end lost 7 bases, the J end lost 2 bases, and 8 bases lay between the germline ends. In germline, CDR1 is MGHDK, CDR2 SYGVNS. In DNA form, the CDR3 reads TGTGCCAGCACCGCGGGAAACACTGAAGCTTTCTTT. This translates into CASTAGNTEAFF. Combining the CDR3 with reference TRBV25-1 and TRBJ1-1 gives the whole variable domain EADIYQTPRYLVIGTGKKITLECSQTMGHDKMYWYQQDPGMELHLIHYSYGVNSTEKGDLSSESTVSRIRTEHFPLTLESARPSHTSQYLCASTAGNTEAFFGQGTRLTVV.

As DNA, the CDR3 is TGTGCCAGCAGCTTGGCCCCAGGGTCTAATGAAAAACTGTTTTTT. Protein: CASSLAPGSNEKLFF. The chain employs TRBV6-5 and TRBJ1-4; possible D gene TRBD1, 5 bases. The CDR3 totals 15 residues. Germline lookup yields CDR1 MNHEY and CDR2 SVGAGI. The V end lost 6 bases, the J end lost 3 bases, and 14 bases lay between the germline ends.

The sample holds one count of this clone. The chain recombines TRBV5-1 with TRBJ2-2; TRBD1 aligns across 8 bases. V shed 0 bases and J 3 bases; nucleotides not matched to a gene: 4. Germline CDR1 and CDR2: SGHRS and YFSETQ. This CDR3 region has 16 residues. Here the CDR3 DNA reads TGCGCCAGCAGCTTGGCAGGGGGCTACGACACCGGGGAGCTGTTTTTT. Translation gives CASSLAGGYDTGELFF.

The chain is built from TRBV19 and TRBJ1-2; a possible D gene is TRBD1 (6 bases). The CDR3 spans 15 residues. Germline V gene data show CDR1 as LNHDA and CDR2 as SQIVND (reference sequence). V lost 9 bases and J 1 base, leaving 18 bases between the germline ends. The CDR3 spells CASQTGGLLNYGYTF. The DNA of the CDR3 is TGTGCCAGCCAGACAGGCGGCCTCCTTAACTATGGCTACACCTTC.

This chain joins TRBV7-2 and TRBJ2-5, with TRBD2 identical over 10 bases. With 2 bases clipped from V and 4 bases from J, the junction kept 7 bases outside the gene matches. The CDR3 is made up of 16 amino acids. Germline assignment: CDR1 SGHTA and CDR2 FQGNSA. The CDR3 reads CASSLWGGLARETQYF. DNA of the CDR3: TGTGCCAGCAGCTTATGGGGGGGACTAGCGAGAGAGACCCAGTACTTC.

J is TRBJ1-5 and V is TRBV9; possible D gene TRBD1, 5 bases. Per the germline V gene, CDR1 is SGDLS and CDR2 is YYNGEE. Trimming stripped 4 bases from V and 3 bases from J, with 14 bases between. This CDR3 has 15 amino acids. DNA of the CDR3: TGTGCCAGCAGCATGCTGGACACCTACAATCAGCCCCAGCATTTT. It is translated as CASSMLDTYNQPQHF.

This chain connects TRBV7-8 to TRBJ2-3, with 8 bases matching TRBD2. V shed 5 bases, J shed 6 bases, and the junction held 7 bases outside the gene matches. The germline V gene has CDR1 SGHVS and CDR2 FQNEAQ. CDR3 length: 14 residues. CDR3 loop: CASSVTGGQDTQYF. CDR3 sequence (DNA): TGTGCCAGCAGCGTCACGGGGGGGCAGGATACGCAGTATTTT.

V gene TRBV6-5 combines with J gene TRBJ1-2, with 7 bases lining up with TRBD1. The CDR3 has 16 residues. Looked up from germline, CDR1 is MNHEY and CDR2 is SVGAGI. V was clipped by 4 bases and J by 6 bases; unmatched bases: 14. CDR3 nucleotide sequence: TGTGCCAGCAGTTTCCGACAGGGACCTTCTCGGAATGGCTACACCTTC. It codes for CASSFRQGPSRNGYTF.

V and J are TRBV5-1 and TRBJ2-7; a possible D gene is TRBD2 (5 bases). This CDR3 has 13 amino acids. V was shortened by 2 bases and J by 7 bases, with 13 bases between the two germline ends. Germline V gene data show CDR1 as SGHRS and CDR2 as YFSETQ. DNA of the CDR3: TGCGCCAGCAGCTTTGAAGGGAGTCGGGAGCAGTACTTC. This sequence encodes CASSFEGSREQYF.

The rearrangement links TRBV14 to TRBJ2-7; D might be TRBD1 (5 bases). V was cut by 0 bases and J by 6 bases, with 9 bases left in between. CDR3 size: 13 residues. Germline CDR1 reads SGHDN; CDR2 reads FVKESK. CDR3 sequence: CASSQDFRAEQYF. The CDR3 nucleotides read TGTGCCAGCAGCCAAGATTTCAGGGCCGAGCAGTACTTC.

The V and J genes are TRBV5-4 and TRBJ2-1, with 7 nucleotides matching TRBD2. Germline-derived CDR1 and CDR2 are SGHNT and YYREEE (reference sequence). There are 14 residues in the CDR3. V lost 7 bases, J lost 1 base, and 5 bases stayed unmatched. The CDR3 sequence: CASFPGGSYNEQFF. The CDR3 DNA is TGTGCCAGCTTCCCCGGGGGGTCCTACAATGAGCAGTTCTTC.

This chain's CDR3 is CASTGGQGYYGYTF. As DNA, the CDR3 is TGTGCCAGCACCGGTGGACAGGGCTACTATGGCTACACCTTC. The gene calls are TRBV6-1 and TRBJ1-2, with 8 bases aligning to TRBD1. V shed 7 bases and J 3 bases; nucleotides not matched to a gene: 7. The CDR3 has 14 residues. Germline CDR1 and CDR2: MNHNS and SASEGT.

This clone was found once. The chain's CDR3 is CASSLEGALQFTGYTF. CDR3 sequence (DNA): TGCGCCAGCAGCTTGGAAGGGGCTCTTCAATTTACAGGCTACACCTTC. The rearrangement links TRBV5-1 to TRBJ1-2, with a tentative D call TRBD1 (5 bases). The CDR3 sequence is 16 residues long. The ends were cut back, 0 bases at V and 8 bases at J, with 20 bases in the middle. Germline loops: CDR1 SGHRS, CDR2 YFSETQ. Together with reference TRBV5-1 and TRBJ1-2, the CDR3 gives the full variable domain: KAGVTQTPRYLIKTRGQQVTLSCSPISGHRSVSWYQQTPGQGLQFLFEYFSETQRNKGNFPGRFSGRQFSNSRSEMNVSTLELGDSALYLCASSLEGALQFTGYTFGSGTRLTVV.

The rearrangement uses TRBV7-6 and TRBJ1-3; D is possibly TRBD1 (6 bases). Germline CDR1 reads SGHVS; CDR2 reads FNYEAQ. The germline V and J ends were trimmed by 1 base and 6 bases, with 16 bases remaining between them. The CDR3 runs to 16 residues. The CDR3 bases are TGTGCCAGCAGCTTAGTGAGACAGGCGGGAGCAAACACCATATATTTT. Its translation: CASSLVRQAGANTIYF. Filled out from reference TRBV7-6 and TRBJ1-3, the complete variable domain reads GAGVSQSPRYKVTKRGQDVALRCDPISGHVSLYWYRQALGQGPEFLTYFNYEAQQDKSGLPNDRFSAERPEGSISTLTIQRTEQRDSAMYRCASSLVRQAGANTIYFGEGSWLTVV.

The chain employs TRBV18 and TRBJ2-6; no clear D. This CDR3 has 16 amino acids. Germline assignment: CDR1 KGHSH and CDR2 LQKENI. V dropped 2 bases and J dropped 0 bases, with 8 bases sitting between them. The CDR3 coding sequence is TGTGCCAGCTCACCATCTTCACTCTCTGGGGCCAACGTCCTGACTTTC. Its protein product is CASSPSSLSGANVLTF.

The chain uses TRBV5-1 and TRBJ2-7, with TRBD2 identical over 9 bases. With V trimmed by 4 bases and J by 4 bases, 12 bases remained unmatched. CDR1 and CDR2 from the germline V gene are SGHRS and YFSETQ. The CDR3 is 16 residues long. CDR3: CASSRAIAGEVYEQYF. In nucleotides, the CDR3 is TGCGCCAGCAGCCGGGCGATAGCGGGAGAAGTGTACGAGCAGTACTTC.

The chain couples TRBV14 to TRBJ1-5; tentatively, D is TRBD1 (6 bases). This CDR3 comprises 15 residues. The V end was cut by 1 base, the J end by 0 bases, with 7 bases between. In germline, CDR1 is SGHDN, CDR2 FVKESK. The CDR3 DNA follows: TGTGCCAGCAGCCAAGGCAGGGGTAGCAATCAGCCCCAGCATTTT. This codes for CASSQGRGSNQPQHF.

This clone was found a few times. The chain combines TRBV2 with TRBJ1-6; TRBD1 is a possible D gene (5 bases). CDR1 and CDR2 (germline): SNHLY, FYNNEI. With 2 bases removed from V and 4 bases from J, the gap between germline ends came to 12 bases. The CDR3 contains 16 residues. The CDR3: CASSERGGVYNSPLHF. CDR3 DNA: TGTGCCAGCAGTGAAAGGGGTGGGGTGTATAATTCACCCCTCCACTTT.

The chain carries TRBV10-1 and TRBJ1-1; no firm D call. V lost 2 bases, J lost 4 bases, and 8 bases lay in between. Germline values: CDR1 WNHNN, CDR2 SYGVQD (reference sequence). The CDR3 is 13 residues long. The CDR3 DNA sequence: TGCGCCAGCAGTGAGCAGGAAGCCACTGAAGCTTTCTTT. Residues: CASSEQEATEAFF.

CDR3 amino acids: CASSQGDGGTDTQYF. CDR3 DNA: TGTGCCAGCAGCCAGGGAGACGGAGGCACAGATACGCAGTATTTT. The chain employs TRBV4-2 and TRBJ2-3; perhaps TRBD2 as D (5 bases). The germline V gene has CDR1 LGHNA and CDR2 YNFKEQ. This CDR3 is 15 amino acids long. Trimming took off 3 bases at V and 1 base at J, with 11 bases between the two ends.

The chain recombines TRBV19 with TRBJ2-1; 14 bases line up with TRBD2. The ends lost 5 bases at V and 10 bases at J; junction bases unmatched: 13. This CDR3 is built from 17 residues. Germline V CDR1 and CDR2: LNHDA, SQIVND (reference sequence). CDR3 protein: CASSPRRPGTSGGEQFF. The CDR3 DNA sequence: TGTGCCAGTAGTCCCCGCAGACCCGGGACTAGCGGGGGAGAGCAGTTCTTC.